This T cell receptor beta chain was captured in a study of human thymus T cells. Whole-study findings and limits: Across thymic and blood repertoires, the usage of V and J genes appeared to be biased.

Produced via immunoSEQ multiplex PCR; TCRdb's table is partial and in-frame only. The sample consists of 54,000 or so clones, 94% of them appearing once. Comments on this clone: Antigen specificity is unknown.

The V gene lost 4 bases and the J gene lost 3 bases, with 1 base spanning the gap. The CDR3 contains 12 residues. The chain links TRBV23-1 to TRBJ2-6; D not certain. TRBV23-1 is an open reading frame, and its role is uncertain. Source material: blood. The origin of this receptor is a boy under three years old with a congenital heart defect but otherwise immunologically healthy. CDR3 amino acids: CASSLGANVLTF. In DNA, the CDR3 is TGCGCCAGCAGTCTTGGGGCCAACGTCCTGACTTTC.